These T cell receptor beta chains were read from a single sample in a study of blood T cells in healthy people across ages. TCRdb re-analysed the 5' RACE reads in MiXCR, keeping a single row per CDR3 protein. The data contain 1.8 million or so distinct CDR3 sequences, around 40% of them singletons. The sequenced sample was blood. The receptors were sampled from a human donor in good health. Both conserved end residues are trimmed from each CDR3.

v_call | cdr3_aa
TRBV3-1 | ASSQEGVAGGYYEQY
TRBV27 | ASSNSYGGVTDTQY
TRBV7-2 | ASSSRVQSYEQY
TRBV20-1 | SAADGGTYEQY
TRBV20-1 | SARVGTTEAF
TRBV6-5 | ASSYFRTEETQY
TRBV5-5 | ASSRSYGQGSSPLH
TRBV20-1 | SARDYQREQY
TRBV20-1 | SARPSLAGTDTQY
TRBV11-1 | ASSLFSGGTEAF
TRBV15 | ATSREGQGYGYT
TRBV4-3 | ASSQEFGQGGNEKLF
TRBV7-3 | ASSLMATGGSYNEQF
TRBV27 | ASSLLGHTDRGFDYGYT
TRBV28 | ASGGPQGKY
TRBV20-1 | SARRPQGAGYGYT
TRBV20-1 | SARPTTGGHTEAF
TRBV10-3 | AISETSGRQETQY
TRBV7-9 | ASSFGDSSSGANVLT
TRBV4-1 | ASSQVGRGAHNEQF
TRBV7-2 | ASSLSRFGPGYNEQF
TRBV20-1 | SAPRPETYNEQF
TRBV6-5 | ASSYGGNAKNIQY
TRBV20-1 | SSTPTDKADTQY
TRBV12-3/TRBV12-4 | ASSWLGRNTEAF
TRBV7-6 | ASSLKASWAVDEQY
TRBV2 | AGSLQGPGITGELF
TRBV29-1 | SEGRWGNSNQPQH
TRBV30 | AWNEGENTQY
TRBV30 | AWRGLNWNGYT
TRBV12-3/TRBV12-4 | ASSYGTPRGF
TRBV13 | ASSLGRRGAEAF
TRBV10-3 | AISVISSGNNEQF
TRBV5-1 | ASKAGGSYNEQF
TRBV24-1 | ATSDLLSGTGVDTQY
TRBV2 | ASSEGVSGDYNEQF
TRBV10-3 | AISVEDSNQPQH
TRBV2 | ASSERRTIDEKLF
TRBV20-1 | SARELTVSYGYT
TRBV12-3/TRBV12-4 | ASSFQNRGTSYEQY
TRBV4-3 | ASSRGGRGDTEAF
TRBV7-2 | ASRPAGGNKETQY
TRBV20-1 | SATYRAYEQY
TRBV20-1 | SEQGNYGYT
TRBV5-5 | ASSLDSITDTQY
TRBV7-2 | ASSLGGGRNTEAF
TRBV7-9 | ASSLDPCPGYT
TRBV12-3/TRBV12-4 | ASSGGQTYEQY
TRBV28 | ASSLRWGGRNEQF
TRBV2 | ASSHRIAEQF
TRBV5-1 | ASSLAPLGINQPQH
TRBV12-3/TRBV12-4 | ASSLAARENTEAF
TRBV29-1 | SVVTVQETQY
TRBV5-1 | ASSISGTASYGYT
TRBV12-3/TRBV12-4 | ASSFWTGLGEQF
TRBV24-1 | ATSDKRGDGYNEQF
TRBV24-1 | ATSEGGGSNEQF
TRBV7-3 | ASSPLGVDTQY
TRBV21-1 | ASSKGTGKETQY